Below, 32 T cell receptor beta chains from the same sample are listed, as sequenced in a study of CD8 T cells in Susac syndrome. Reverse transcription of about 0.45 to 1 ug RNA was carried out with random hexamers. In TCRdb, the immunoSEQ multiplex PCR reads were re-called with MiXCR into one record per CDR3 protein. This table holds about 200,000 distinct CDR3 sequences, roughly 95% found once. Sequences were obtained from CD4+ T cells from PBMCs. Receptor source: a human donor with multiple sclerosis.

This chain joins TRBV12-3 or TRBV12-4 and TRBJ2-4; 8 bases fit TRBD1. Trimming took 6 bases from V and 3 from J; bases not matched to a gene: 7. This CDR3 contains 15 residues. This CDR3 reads CASSHGQGGKNIQYF. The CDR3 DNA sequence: TGTGCCAGCAGCCACGGACAGGGCGGCAAAAACATTCAGTACTTC.

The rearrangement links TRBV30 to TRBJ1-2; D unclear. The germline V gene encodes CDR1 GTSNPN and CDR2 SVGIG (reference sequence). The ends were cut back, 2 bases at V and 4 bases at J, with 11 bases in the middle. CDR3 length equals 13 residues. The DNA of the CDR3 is TGTGCCTGGAGTCAAGAGGGCATCTATGGCTACACCTTC. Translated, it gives CAWSQEGIYGYTF.

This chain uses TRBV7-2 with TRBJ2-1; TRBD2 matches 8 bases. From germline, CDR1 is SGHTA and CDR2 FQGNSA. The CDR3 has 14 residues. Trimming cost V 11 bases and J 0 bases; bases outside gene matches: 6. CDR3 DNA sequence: TGTGCCGGGGCGAGCGGGGGCTCCTACAATGAGCAGTTCTTC. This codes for CAGASGGSYNEQFF.

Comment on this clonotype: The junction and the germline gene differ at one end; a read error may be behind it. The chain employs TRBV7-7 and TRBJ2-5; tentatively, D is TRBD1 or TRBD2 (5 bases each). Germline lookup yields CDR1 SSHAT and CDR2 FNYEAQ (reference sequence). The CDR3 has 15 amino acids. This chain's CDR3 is CASSLGPGIQETQYF. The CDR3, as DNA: TGTGCTAGCAGCTTGGGACCCGGGATACAAGAGACCCAGTACTTC.

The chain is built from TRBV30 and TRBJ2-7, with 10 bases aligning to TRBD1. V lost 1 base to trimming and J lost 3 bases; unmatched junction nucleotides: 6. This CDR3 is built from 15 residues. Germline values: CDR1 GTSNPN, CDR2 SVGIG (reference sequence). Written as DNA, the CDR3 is TGTGCCTGGAGTGGGAGGACAGGGGGAGACTACGAGCAGTACTTC. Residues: CAWSGRTGGDYEQYF.

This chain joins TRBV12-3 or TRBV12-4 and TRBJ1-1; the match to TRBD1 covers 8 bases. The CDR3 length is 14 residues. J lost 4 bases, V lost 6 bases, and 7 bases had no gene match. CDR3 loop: CASSYRTGSTEAFF. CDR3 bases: TGTGCCAGCAGCTATAGGACAGGGAGCACTGAAGCTTTCTTT.

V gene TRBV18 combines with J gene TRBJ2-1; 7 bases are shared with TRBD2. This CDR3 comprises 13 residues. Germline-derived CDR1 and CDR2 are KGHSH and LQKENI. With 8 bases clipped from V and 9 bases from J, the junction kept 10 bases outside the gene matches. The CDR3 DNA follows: TGTGCCAGCACCCGGGGGGAGGAACTTGAGCAGTTCTTC. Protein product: CASTRGEELEQFF. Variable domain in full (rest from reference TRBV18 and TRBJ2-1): NAGVMQNPRHLVRRRGQEARLRCSPMKGHSHVYWYRQLPEEGLKFMVYLQKENIIDESGMPKERFSAEFPKEGPSILRIQQVVRGDSAAYFCASTRGEELEQFFGPGTRLTVL.

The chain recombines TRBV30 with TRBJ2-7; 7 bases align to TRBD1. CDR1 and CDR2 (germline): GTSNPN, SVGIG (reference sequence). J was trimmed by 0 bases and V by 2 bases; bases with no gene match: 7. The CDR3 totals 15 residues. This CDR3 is CAWSYGTAASYEQYF. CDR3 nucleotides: TGTGCCTGGAGTTATGGGACAGCAGCCTCCTACGAGCAGTACTTC.

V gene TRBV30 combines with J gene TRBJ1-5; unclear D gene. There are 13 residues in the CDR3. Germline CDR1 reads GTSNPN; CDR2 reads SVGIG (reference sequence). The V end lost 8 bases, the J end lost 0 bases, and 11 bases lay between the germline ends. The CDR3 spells CALGLHSNQPQHF. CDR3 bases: TGTGCCCTAGGACTGCATAGCAATCAGCCCCAGCATTTT.

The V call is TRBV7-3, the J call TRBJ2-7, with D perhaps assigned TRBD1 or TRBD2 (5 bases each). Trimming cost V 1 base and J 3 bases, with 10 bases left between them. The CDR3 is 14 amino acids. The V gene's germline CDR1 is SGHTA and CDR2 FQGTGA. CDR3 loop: CASSLMGRNYEQYF. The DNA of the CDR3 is TGTGCCAGCAGCTTAATGGGACGGAACTACGAGCAGTACTTC.

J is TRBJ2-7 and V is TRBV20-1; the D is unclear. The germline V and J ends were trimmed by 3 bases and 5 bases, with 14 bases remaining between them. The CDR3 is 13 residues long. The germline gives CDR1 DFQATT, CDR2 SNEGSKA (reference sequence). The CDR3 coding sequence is TGCAGTGCTAGCGGGCTGCGGCAGGACGAGCAGTACTTC. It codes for CSASGLRQDEQYF.

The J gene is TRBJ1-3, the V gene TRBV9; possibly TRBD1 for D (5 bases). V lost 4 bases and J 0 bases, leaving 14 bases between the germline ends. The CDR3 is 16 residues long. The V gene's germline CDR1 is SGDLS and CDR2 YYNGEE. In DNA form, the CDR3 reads TGTGCCAGCAGCTTAGCACAGGATTACTCTGGAAACACCATATATTTT. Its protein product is CASSLAQDYSGNTIYF. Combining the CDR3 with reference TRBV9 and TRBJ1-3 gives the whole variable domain DSGVTQTPKHLITATGQRVTLRCSPRSGDLSVYWYQQSLDQGLQFLIQYYNGEERAKGNILERFSAQQFPDLHSELNLSSLELGDSALYFCASSLAQDYSGNTIYFGEGSWLTVV.

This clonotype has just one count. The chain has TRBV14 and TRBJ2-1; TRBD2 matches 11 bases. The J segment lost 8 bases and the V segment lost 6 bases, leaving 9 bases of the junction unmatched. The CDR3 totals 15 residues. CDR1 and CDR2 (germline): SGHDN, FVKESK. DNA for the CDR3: TGTGCCAGCAGACCCCTAGCGGGAGGACGTCATGAGCAGTTCTTC. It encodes CASRPLAGGRHEQFF.

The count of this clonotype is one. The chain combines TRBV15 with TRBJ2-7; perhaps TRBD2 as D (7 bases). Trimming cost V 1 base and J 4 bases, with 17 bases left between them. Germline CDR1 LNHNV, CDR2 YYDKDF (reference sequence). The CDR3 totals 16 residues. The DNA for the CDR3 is TGTGCCACCAGCAGAGCGAGGGGGGGTTCGGGTTACGAGCAGTACTTC. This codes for CATSRARGGSGYEQYF.

The CDR3 spells CATSDGWTGWINTGELFF. CDR3 DNA: TGTGCCACCAGTGATGGGTGGACAGGGTGGATCAACACCGGGGAGCTGTTTTTT. The V call is TRBV24-1, the J call TRBJ2-2, with 8 bases identical to TRBD1. J lost 2 bases, V lost 3 bases, and 10 bases had no gene match. This CDR3 spans 18 amino acids. CDR1 and CDR2 (germline): KGHDR, SFDVKD.

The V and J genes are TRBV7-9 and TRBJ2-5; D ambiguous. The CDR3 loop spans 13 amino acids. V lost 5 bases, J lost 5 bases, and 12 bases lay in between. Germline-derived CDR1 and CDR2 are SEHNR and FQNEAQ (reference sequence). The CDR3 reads CASSLPARETQYF. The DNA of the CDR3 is TGTGCCAGCAGCCTCCCGGCGAGGGAGACCCAGTACTTC.

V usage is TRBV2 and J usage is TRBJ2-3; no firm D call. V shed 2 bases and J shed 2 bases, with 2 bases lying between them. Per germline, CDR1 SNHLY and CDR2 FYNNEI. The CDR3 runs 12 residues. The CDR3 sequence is CASSENTDTQYF. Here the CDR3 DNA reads TGTGCCAGCAGTGAAAACACAGATACGCAGTATTTT.

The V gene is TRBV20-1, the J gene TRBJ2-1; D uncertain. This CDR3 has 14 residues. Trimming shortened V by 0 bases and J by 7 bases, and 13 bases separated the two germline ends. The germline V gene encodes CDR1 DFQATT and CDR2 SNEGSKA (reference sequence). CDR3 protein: CSARDQATGNEQFF. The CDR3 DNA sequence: TGCAGTGCTAGAGATCAGGCAACCGGGAATGAGCAGTTCTTC.

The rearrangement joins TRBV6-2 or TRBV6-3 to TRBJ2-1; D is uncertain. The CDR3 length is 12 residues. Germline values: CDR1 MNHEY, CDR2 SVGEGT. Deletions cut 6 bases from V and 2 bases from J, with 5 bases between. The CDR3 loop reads CASRDPYNEQFF. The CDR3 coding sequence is TGTGCCAGCAGGGACCCCTACAATGAGCAGTTCTTC.

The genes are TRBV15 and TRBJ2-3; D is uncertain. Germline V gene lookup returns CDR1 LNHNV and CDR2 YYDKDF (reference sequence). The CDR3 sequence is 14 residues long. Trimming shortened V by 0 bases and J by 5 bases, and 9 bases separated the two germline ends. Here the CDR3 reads CATSRDTHQDTQYF. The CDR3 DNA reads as TGTGCCACCAGCAGAGACACACATCAAGATACGCAGTATTTT.

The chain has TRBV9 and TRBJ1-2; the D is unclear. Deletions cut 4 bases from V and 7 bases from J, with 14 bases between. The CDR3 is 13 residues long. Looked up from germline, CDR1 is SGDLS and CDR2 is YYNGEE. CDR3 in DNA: TGTGCCAGCAGCTCTCTGCGGAGGGTTGGCTACACCTTC. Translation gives CASSSLRRVGYTF. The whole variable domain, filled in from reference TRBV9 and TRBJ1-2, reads DSGVTQTPKHLITATGQRVTLRCSPRSGDLSVYWYQQSLDQGLQFLIQYYNGEERAKGNILERFSAQQFPDLHSELNLSSLELGDSALYFCASSSLRRVGYTFGSGTRLTVV.

CDR3 nucleotide sequence: TGTGCCAGCAGCGTAGATGGTTGGACTAGCGGGAACACCCAGTACTTC. This encodes CASSVDGWTSGNTQYF. J is TRBJ2-5 and V is TRBV9; 12 nucleotides agree with TRBD2. V gave up 0 bases and J gave up 8 bases; unmatched junction bases: 8. The CDR3 length is 16 residues. Germline CDR1 reads SGDLS; CDR2 reads YYNGEE.

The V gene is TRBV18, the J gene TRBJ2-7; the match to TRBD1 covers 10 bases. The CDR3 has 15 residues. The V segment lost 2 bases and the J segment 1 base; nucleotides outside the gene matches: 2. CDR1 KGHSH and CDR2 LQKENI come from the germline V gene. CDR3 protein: CASSPWDRGSYEQYF. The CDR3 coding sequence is TGTGCCAGCTCACCATGGGACAGGGGTTCCTACGAGCAGTACTTC.

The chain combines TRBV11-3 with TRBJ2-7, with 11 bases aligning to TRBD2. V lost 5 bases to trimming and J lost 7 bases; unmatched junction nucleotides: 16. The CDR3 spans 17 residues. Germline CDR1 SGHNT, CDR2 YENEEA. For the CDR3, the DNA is TGTGCCAGCAGCGCAATAGGCCTAGCGGGAGGAATCGAGGAGCAGTACTTC. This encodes CASSAIGLAGGIEEQYF.

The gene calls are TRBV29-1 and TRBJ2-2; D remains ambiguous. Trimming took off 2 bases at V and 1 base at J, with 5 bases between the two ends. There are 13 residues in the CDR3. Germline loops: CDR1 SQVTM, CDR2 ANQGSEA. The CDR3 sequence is CSVERRNTGELFF. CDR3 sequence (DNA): TGCAGCGTTGAAAGGCGGAACACCGGGGAGCTGTTTTTT.

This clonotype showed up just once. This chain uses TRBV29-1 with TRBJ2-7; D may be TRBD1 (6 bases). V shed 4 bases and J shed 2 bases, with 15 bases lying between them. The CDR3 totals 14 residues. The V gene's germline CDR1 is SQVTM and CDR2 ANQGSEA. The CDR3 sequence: CSVAVGQGPYEQYF. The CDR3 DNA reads TGCAGCGTTGCAGTGGGACAAGGGCCCTACGAGCAGTACTTC.

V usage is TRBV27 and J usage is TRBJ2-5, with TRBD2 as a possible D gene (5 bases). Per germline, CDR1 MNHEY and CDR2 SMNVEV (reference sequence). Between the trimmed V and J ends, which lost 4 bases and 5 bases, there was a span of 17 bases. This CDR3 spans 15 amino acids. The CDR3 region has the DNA TGTGCCAGCAGTTCCCCGAGGGCCCACGGGGAGACCCAGTACTTC. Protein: CASSSPRAHGETQYF.

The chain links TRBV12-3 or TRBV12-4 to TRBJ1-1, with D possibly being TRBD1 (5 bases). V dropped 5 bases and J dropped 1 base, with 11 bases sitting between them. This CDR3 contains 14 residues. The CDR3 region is CASSLRGPNTEAFF. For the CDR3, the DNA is TGTGCCAGCAGTCTCCGGGGACCGAACACTGAAGCTTTCTTT.

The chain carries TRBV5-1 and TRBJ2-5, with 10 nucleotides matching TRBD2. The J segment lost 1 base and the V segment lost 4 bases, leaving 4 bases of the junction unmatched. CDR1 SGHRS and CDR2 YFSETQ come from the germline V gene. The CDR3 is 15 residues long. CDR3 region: CASSMTSGRQETQYF. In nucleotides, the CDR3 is TGCGCCAGCAGCATGACTAGCGGGCGCCAAGAGACCCAGTACTTC.

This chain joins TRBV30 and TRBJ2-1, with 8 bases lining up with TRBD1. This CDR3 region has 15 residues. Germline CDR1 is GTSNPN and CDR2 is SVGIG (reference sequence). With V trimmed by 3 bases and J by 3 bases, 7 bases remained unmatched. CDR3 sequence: CAWRRRDRNYNEQFF. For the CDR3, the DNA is TGTGCCTGGAGAAGGAGGGACAGGAACTACAATGAGCAGTTCTTC. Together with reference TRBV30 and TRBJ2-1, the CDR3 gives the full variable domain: SQTIHQWPATLVQPVGSPLSLECTVEGTSNPNLYWYRQAAGRGLQLLFYSVGIGQISSEVPQNLSASRPQDRQFILSSKKLLLSDSGFYLCAWRRRDRNYNEQFFGPGTRLTVL.

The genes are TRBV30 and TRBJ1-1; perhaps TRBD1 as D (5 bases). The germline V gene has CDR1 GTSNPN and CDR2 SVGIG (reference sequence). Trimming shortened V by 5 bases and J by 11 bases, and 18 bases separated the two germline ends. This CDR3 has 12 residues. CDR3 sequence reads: CAWGTGEGKAFF. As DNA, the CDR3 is TGTGCCTGGGGGACGGGAGAAGGAAAGGCTTTCTTT.

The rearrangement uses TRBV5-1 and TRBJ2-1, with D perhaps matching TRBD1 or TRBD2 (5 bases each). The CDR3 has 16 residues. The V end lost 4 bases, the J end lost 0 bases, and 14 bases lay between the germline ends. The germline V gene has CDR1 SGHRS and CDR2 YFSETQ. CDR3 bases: TGCGCCAGCAGCGACCGTAGTGGGGGCTCCTACAATGAGCAGTTCTTC. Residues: CASSDRSGGSYNEQFF. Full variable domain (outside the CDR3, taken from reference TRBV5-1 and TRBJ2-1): KAGVTQTPRYLIKTRGQQVTLSCSPISGHRSVSWYQQTPGQGLQFLFEYFSETQRNKGNFPGRFSGRQFSNSRSEMNVSTLELGDSALYLCASSDRSGGSYNEQFFGPGTRLTVL.